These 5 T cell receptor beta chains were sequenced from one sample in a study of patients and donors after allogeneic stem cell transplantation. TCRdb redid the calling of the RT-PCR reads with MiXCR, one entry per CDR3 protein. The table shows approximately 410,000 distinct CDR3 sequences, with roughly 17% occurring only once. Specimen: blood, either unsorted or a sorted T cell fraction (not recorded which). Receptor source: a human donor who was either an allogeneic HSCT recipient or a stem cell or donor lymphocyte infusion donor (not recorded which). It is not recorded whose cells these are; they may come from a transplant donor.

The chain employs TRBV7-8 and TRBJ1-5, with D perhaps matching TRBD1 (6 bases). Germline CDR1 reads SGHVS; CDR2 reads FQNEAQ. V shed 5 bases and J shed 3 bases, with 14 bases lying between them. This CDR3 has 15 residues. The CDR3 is CASSAEGGPNQPQHF. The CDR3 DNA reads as TGTGCCAGCAGCGCAGAGGGGGGTCCCAATCAGCCCCAGCATTTT.

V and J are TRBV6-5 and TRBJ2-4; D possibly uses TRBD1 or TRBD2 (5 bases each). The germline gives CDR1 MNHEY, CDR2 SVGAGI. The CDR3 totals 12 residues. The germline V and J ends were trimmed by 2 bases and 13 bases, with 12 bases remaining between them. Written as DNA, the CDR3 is TGTGCCAGCAGTTACCTTCAGGGACCCCAGTACTTC. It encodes CASSYLQGPQYF.

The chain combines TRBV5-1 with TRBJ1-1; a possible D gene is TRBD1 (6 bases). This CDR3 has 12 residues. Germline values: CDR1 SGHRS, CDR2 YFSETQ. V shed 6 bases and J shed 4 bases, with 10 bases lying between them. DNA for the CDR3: TGCGCCAGCATCGAACAGGGCACTGAAGCTTTCTTT. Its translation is CASIEQGTEAFF.

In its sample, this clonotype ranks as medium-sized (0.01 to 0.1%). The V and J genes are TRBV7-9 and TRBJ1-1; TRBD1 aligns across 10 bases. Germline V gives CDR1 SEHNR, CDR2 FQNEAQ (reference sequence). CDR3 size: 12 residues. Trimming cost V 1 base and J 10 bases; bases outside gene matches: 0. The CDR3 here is CASSLGTGGAFF. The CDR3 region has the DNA TGTGCCAGCAGCTTAGGGACAGGGGGAGCTTTCTTT.

CDR3 in DNA: TGTGCCAGCAGTTTTTTTGTGTCCACCGGGGAGCTGTTTTTT. Translating gives CASSFFVSTGELFF. The V call is TRBV12-3 or TRBV12-4, the J call TRBJ2-2; D not resolved. V was cut by 3 bases and J by 4 bases, with 9 bases left in between. The CDR3 consists of 14 residues.